These T cell receptor beta chains were read from a single sample in a study of blood T cells in healthy people across ages. TCRdb processed the 5' RACE reads anew with MiXCR; each CDR3 protein has one entry. The sample has 850,000 to 1,100,000 distinct CDR3 sequences; around two fifths are singletons. Specimen: blood. These receptors were collected from a man aged 18 to 29 in good health. The CDR3 runs from the conserved cysteine through the conserved F or W. Fields, in order: J gene, V gene, CDR3 length, CDR3 protein.

TRBJ2-7 TRBV5-5 15 CASSLVWQGGYEQYF
TRBJ2-1 TRBV5-1 24 CASSAAGQEYDLLAGSLRFNEQFF
TRBJ1-2 TRBV7-2 18 CASSPPDLGQLVNYGYTF
TRBJ2-3 TRBV12-3/TRBV12-4 16 CASSFPDRTSTDTQYF
TRBJ2-1 TRBV5-4 14 CASSIDGTPNEQFF
TRBJ2-3 TRBV12-3/TRBV12-4 17 CASSPPLLAGVPDTQYF
TRBJ1-1 TRBV20-1 16 CSAFSRDRGRETEAFF
NA TRBV29-1 16 CSVEDKDLGPQETQYF
TRBJ2-1 TRBV13 14 CASSPWTGAYEQFF
TRBJ1-1 TRBV29-1 14 CSVDTTGGETEAFF
TRBJ2-5 TRBV12-3/TRBV12-4 13 CATSGQYQETQYF
TRBJ1-1 TRBV9 13 CASSSRGGNEAFF
TRBJ2-5 TRBV28 18 CASWGLDSSTGFQETQYF
TRBJ1-2 TRBV6-5 15 CASSPQTLANYGYTF
TRBJ2-3 TRBV20-1 13 CSARGLMGDTQYF
TRBJ2-1 TRBV5-1 14 CASSFGQNYNEQFF
TRBJ2-3 TRBV29-1 13 CSVSQGSTDTQYF
TRBJ1-4 TRBV7-9 14 CASSSRGEGEKLFF
TRBJ2-3 TRBV4-2 15 CASSQTGISSDTQYF
TRBJ2-3 TRBV27 15 CASRSTGQGTDTQYF
TRBJ2-3 TRBV28 20 CASRPDIPGQGLGFTDTQYF
TRBJ2-7 TRBV6-2/TRBV6-3 15 CASNLKNRGDYEQYF